This T cell receptor beta chain was identified during a study of vaccination and CD4 T cells after COVID-19. Study-level information: The cells were exposed to overlapping spike peptides originating from SARS-CoV-2, HCoV-NL63, HCoV-OC43 and HCoV-229E for stimulation. Overall study findings and caveats: The authors identified 304 of 307 vaccine-specific clones in convalescent patients as spike mono-reactive.

The CDR3 is 17 amino acids. Germline-derived CDR1 and CDR2 are MNHNS and SASEGT. The ends were cut back, 5 bases at V and 0 bases at J, with 17 bases in the middle. Sample treatment: roughly 11-day PBMC culture with coronavirus spike peptide pools or control peptides (ViraFEST assay). This clonotype was seen a handful of times. What it binds is unknown. Cultured CD4+ T-cell DNA underwent Oncomine TCR Beta short-read sequencing. CD4+ T cells were cultured, and genomic DNA was extracted from them. From the PCR reads, TCRdb called clonotypes with MiXCR, one entry per CDR3 protein. The sample has 15,000 to 20,000 distinct CDR3 sequences; around 45% are singletons.

The chain has TRBV6-1 and TRBJ1-5; D is undetermined. Sequencing input: CD4+ T cells from blood, cultured in vitro. The TCR was taken from a human donor who had recovered from COVID-19. CDR3 sequence (DNA): TGTGCCAGCAGTCAGCTGGACGGACGATATAGCAATCAGCCCCAGCATTTT. Residues: CASSQLDGRYSNQPQHF.